Following are 8 T cell receptor beta chains from one sample sequenced in a study of molecular identifiers for immune sequencing clone quantification. TCRdb recomputed calls from the PCR reads with MiXCR, one row per CDR3 protein. Found here are approximately 7,800 distinct CDR3 sequences, roughly 37% of them singletons; the top ten hold 6.5% to 7.5%. Source material: naive CD8+ T cells from blood, with Jurkat cell RNA spiked in. Subset indicated: FACS-sorted CD8+CD4-CCR7+CD45RA+ naive T cells. These receptors came from a human donor in good health. Some libraries in this study had Jurkat cell RNA spiked in.

Regarding this clonotype: The junction and the germline gene differ at one end; a read error may be behind it. V and J are TRBV4-1 and TRBJ2-7; unclear D gene. CDR1 and CDR2 (germline): MGHRA, YSYEKL. The CDR3 is 15 amino acids. The CDR3 DNA sequence: TGCGCCAGCAGCCAAGAGCCCACTTTTTCCTACGAGCAGAACTTC. Its protein is CASSQEPTFSYEQNF.

The chain is built from TRBV6-5 and TRBJ1-5, with 8 positions matching TRBD1. CDR1 is MNHEY, CDR2 SVGAGI, per germline. The V segment lost 2 bases and the J segment 7 bases; nucleotides outside the gene matches: 4. This CDR3 region has 14 residues. In DNA, the CDR3 is TGTGCCAGCAGTTACGGACAGGGATACCAGCCCCAGCATTTT. This codes for CASSYGQGYQPQHF.

The rearrangement links TRBV25-1 to TRBJ1-5; D call uncertain. This CDR3 has 14 residues. V lost 3 bases and J lost 3, with 9 bases in between. Per the germline V gene, CDR1 is MGHDK and CDR2 is SYGVNS. The CDR3 DNA follows: TGTGCCAGCAGTGACTGGCAGGTCAATCAGCCCCAGCATTTT. Translated: CASSDWQVNQPQHF.

This chain uses TRBV4-3 with TRBJ2-7; 11 nucleotides line up with TRBD2. J lost 4 bases, V lost 4 bases, and 15 bases had no gene match. The CDR3 extends over 18 amino acids. The V gene's germline CDR1 is LGHNA and CDR2 YSLEER. In DNA form, the CDR3 reads TGCGCCAGCAGCCCCCAGTTTCTAGCGGGAGGCCTTACGTACGAGCAGTACTTC. Translation: CASSPQFLAGGLTYEQYF.

In regard to this clonotype: One end of the junction is discordant with germline, which a read error may explain. The CDR3 DNA sequence: TGTGCCAGCAGCGTAGAAGGGGGCGAGTACTACGAGCAGAACTTC. Translated: CASSVEGGEYYEQNF. The chain has TRBV9 and TRBJ2-7; TRBD1 matches 7 bases. Germline assignment: CDR1 SGDLS and CDR2 YYNGEE. The CDR3 has 15 residues. Variable domain in full (rest from reference TRBV9 and TRBJ2-7): DSGVTQTPKHLITATGQRVTLRCSPRSGDLSVYWYQQSLDQGLQFLIQYYNGEERAKGNILERFSAQQFPDLHSELNLSSLELGDSALYFCASSVEGGEYYEQNFGPGTRLTVT.

This clonotype has a handful of counts. The J gene is TRBJ1-5, the V gene TRBV19, with a tentative D call TRBD1 (5 bases). V dropped 5 bases and J dropped 0 bases, with 11 bases sitting between them. The germline V gene has CDR1 LNHDA and CDR2 SQIVND (reference sequence). CDR3 length: 15 amino acids. The CDR3: CASSPRGASNQPQHF. In DNA, the CDR3 is TGTGCCAGTAGTCCCCGCGGGGCTAGCAATCAGCCCCAGCATTTT.

The genes are TRBV7-8 and TRBJ1-5; 11 positions agree with TRBD1. Germline CDR1 SGHVS, CDR2 FQNEAQ. The CDR3 sequence is 14 residues long. Losses at the gene ends were 5 bases for V and 5 bases for J; bases not matched to a gene: 2. CDR3 DNA: TGTGCCAGCAGCACGGACAGGGGGCATCAGCCCCAGCATTTT. Translation: CASSTDRGHQPQHF.

This clonotype counts as medium-sized (0.01 to 0.1%). The V and J genes are TRBV6-5 and TRBJ2-5, with D hard to call. The CDR3 has 14 amino acids. The V end was cut by 0 bases, the J end by 4 bases, with 9 bases between. The V gene's germline CDR1 is MNHEY and CDR2 SVGAGI. For the CDR3, the DNA is TGTGCCAGCAGTTACTCGTCGCGGTCAGAGACCCAGTACTTC. This codes for CASSYSSRSETQYF.